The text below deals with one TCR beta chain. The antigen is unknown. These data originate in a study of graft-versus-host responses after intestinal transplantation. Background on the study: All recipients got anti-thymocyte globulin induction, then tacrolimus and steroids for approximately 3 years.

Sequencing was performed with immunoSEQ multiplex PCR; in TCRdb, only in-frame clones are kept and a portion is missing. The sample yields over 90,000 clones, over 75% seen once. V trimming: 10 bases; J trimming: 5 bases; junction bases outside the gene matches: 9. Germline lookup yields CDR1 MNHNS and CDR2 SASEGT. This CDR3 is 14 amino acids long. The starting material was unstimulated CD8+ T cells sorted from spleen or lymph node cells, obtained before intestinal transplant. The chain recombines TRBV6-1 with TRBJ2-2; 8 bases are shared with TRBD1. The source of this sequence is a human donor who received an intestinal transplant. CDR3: CATSGGERTGELFF. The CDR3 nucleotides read TGTGCCACCTCAGGGGGCGAAAGGACCGGGGAGCTGTTTTTT.